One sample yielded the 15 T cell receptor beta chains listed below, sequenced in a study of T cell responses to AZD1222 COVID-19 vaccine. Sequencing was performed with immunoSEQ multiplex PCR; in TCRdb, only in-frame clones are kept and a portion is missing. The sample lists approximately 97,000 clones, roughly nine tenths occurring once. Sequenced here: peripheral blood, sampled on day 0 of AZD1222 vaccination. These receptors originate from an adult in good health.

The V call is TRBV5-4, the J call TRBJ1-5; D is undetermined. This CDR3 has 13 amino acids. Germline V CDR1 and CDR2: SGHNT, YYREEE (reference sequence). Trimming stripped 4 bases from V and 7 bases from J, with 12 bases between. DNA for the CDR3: TGTGCCAGCAGCCCATCATCGGGCCAGCCCCAGCATTTT. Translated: CASSPSSGQPQHF.

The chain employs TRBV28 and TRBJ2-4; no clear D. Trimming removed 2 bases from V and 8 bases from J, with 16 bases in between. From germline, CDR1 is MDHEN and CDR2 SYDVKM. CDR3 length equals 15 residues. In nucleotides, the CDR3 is TGTGCCAGCAGTTTACCCCCGGGTCAAACGGACATTCAGTACTTC. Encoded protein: CASSLPPGQTDIQYF.

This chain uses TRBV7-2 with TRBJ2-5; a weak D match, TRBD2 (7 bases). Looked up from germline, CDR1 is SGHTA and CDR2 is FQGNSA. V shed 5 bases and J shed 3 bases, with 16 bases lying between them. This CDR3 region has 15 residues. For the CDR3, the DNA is TGTGCCAGCAGCCCCAGGGCGGGGGCGAAAGAGACCCAGTACTTC. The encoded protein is CASSPRAGAKETQYF.

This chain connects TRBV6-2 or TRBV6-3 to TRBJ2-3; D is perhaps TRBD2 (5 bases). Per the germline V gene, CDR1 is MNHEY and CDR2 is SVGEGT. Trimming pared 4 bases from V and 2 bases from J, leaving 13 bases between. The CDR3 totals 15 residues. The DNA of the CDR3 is TGTGCCAGCAGTTGGACGGACTTTCTCACAGATACGCAGTATTTT. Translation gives CASSWTDFLTDTQYF.

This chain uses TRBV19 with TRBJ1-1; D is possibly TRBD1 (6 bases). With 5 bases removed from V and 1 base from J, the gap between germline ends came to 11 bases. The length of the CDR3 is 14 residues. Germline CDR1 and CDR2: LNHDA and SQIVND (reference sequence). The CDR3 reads CASSPGGRNTEAFF. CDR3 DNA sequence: TGTGCCAGTAGTCCCGGGGGCCGGAACACTGAAGCTTTCTTT.

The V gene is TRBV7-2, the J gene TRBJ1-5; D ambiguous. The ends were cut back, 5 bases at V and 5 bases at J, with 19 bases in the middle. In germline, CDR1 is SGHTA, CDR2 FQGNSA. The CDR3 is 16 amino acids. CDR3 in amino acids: CASSLDLVRPDQPQHF. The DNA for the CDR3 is TGTGCCAGCAGCCTAGATCTTGTGCGGCCGGATCAGCCCCAGCATTTT.

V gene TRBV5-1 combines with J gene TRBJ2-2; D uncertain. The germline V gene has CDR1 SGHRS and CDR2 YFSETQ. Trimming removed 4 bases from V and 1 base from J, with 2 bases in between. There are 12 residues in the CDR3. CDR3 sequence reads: CASSGNTGELFF. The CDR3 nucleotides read TGCGCCAGCAGCGGGAACACCGGGGAGCTGTTTTTT.

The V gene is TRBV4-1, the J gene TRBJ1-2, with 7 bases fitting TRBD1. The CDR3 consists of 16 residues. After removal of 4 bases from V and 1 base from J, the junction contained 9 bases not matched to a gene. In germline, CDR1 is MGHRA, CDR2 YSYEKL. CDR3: CASSRGGQSYNYGYTF. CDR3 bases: TGCGCCAGCAGCCGCGGGGGACAGAGCTATAACTATGGCTACACCTTC.

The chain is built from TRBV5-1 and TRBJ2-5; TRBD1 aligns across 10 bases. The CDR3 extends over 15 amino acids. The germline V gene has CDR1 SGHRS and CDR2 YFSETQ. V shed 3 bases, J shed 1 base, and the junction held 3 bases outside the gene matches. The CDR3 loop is CASSSGQGPQETQYF. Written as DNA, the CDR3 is TGCGCCAGCAGCTCGGGACAGGGGCCCCAAGAGACCCAGTACTTC.

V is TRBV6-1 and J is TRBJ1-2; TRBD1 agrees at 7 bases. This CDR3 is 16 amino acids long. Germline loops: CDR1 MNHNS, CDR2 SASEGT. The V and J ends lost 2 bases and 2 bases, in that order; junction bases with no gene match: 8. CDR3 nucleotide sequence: TGTGCCAGCAGTGAAAGTGTCAGGGGGACGAACTATGGCTACACCTTC. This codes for CASSESVRGTNYGYTF.

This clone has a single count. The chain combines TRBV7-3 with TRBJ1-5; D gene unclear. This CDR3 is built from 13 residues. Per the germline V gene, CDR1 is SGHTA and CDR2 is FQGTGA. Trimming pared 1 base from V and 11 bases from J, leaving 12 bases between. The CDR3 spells CASSLNPGVAQHF. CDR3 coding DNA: TGTGCCAGCAGCTTAAACCCCGGAGTGGCCCAGCATTTT. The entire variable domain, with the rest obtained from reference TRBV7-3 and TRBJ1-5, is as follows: GAGVSQTPSNKVTEKGKYVELRCDPISGHTALYWYRQSLGQGPEFLIYFQGTGAADDSGLPNDRFFAVRPEGSVSTLKIQRTERGDSAVYLCASSLNPGVAQHFGDGTRLSIL.

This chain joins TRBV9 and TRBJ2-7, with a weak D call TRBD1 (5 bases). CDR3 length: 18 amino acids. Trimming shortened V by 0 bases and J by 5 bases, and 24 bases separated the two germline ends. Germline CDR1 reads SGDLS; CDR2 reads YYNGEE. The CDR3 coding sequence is TGTGCCAGCAGCGTAGTCGAGGTTGGGGCAGGGAATTTCAACGAGCAGTACTTC. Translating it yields CASSVVEVGAGNFNEQYF.

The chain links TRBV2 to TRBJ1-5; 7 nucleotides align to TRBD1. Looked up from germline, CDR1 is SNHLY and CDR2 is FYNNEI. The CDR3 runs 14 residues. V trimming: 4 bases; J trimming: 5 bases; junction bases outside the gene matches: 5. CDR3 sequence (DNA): TGTGCCAGCAGTGGGGGGACAGTTCATCAGCCCCAGCATTTT. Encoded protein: CASSGGTVHQPQHF. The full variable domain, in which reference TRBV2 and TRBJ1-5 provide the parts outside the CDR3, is EPEVTQTPSHQVTQMGQEVILRCVPISNHLYFYWYRQILGQKVEFLVSFYNNEISEKSEIFDDQFSVERPDGSNFTLKIRSTKLEDSAMYFCASSGGTVHQPQHFGDGTRLSIL.

CDR3 nucleotide sequence: TGTGCCAGCAGCTTTGGTTTTGGGGAGGGAGGCTACACCTTC. Residues: CASSFGFGEGGYTF. This chain joins TRBV5-4 and TRBJ1-2, with unresolved D. The V gene's germline CDR1 is SGHNT and CDR2 YYREEE (reference sequence). This CDR3 region has 14 residues. V lost 2 bases to trimming and J lost 8 bases, with 16 bases between them.

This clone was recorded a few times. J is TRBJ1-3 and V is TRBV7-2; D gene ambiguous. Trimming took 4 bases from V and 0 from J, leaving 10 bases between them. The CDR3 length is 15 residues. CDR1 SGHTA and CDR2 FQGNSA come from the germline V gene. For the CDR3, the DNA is TGTGCCAGCAGCTCTGGACGTAGCTCTGGAAACACCATATATTTT. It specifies CASSSGRSSGNTIYF.